The rows below give T cell receptor beta chains drawn from one sample of a study of T cells after yellow fever vaccination. A single record per CDR3 protein comes from TCRdb applying MiXCR to the 5' RACE reads. The table shows 100,000 to 150,000 distinct CDR3 sequences, with roughly 8.2% occurring only once. This sample comprised CD8+ T cells sorted from PBMCs, obtained on the day of the yellow fever booster vaccination. Receptors were obtained from a young man who received the YFV17D yellow fever vaccine. Both conserved end residues are part of each CDR3. D genes are given only for firm matches. The size field is filled for only some rows; it gives once, few, many or a size class.

J gene: TRBJ2-1
V gene: TRBV20-1
clone size: few
D gene: TRBD1
CDR3 protein: CSARVRGISNEQFF
CDR3 DNA: TGCAGTGCTAGAGTCAGGGGGATAAGCAATGAGCAGTTCTTC

J gene: TRBJ1-1
V gene: TRBV19
clone size: few
D gene: -
CDR3 protein: CASSIFDNLGTEAFF
CDR3 DNA: TGTGCCAGTAGTATATTTGACAATTTGGGAACTGAAGCTTTCTTT

J gene: TRBJ2-5
V gene: TRBV20-1
clone size: -
D gene: TRBD2
CDR3 protein: CSARDWTSGEETQYF
CDR3 DNA: TGCAGTGCTAGAGACTGGACTAGCGGGGAAGAGACCCAGTACTTC

J gene: TRBJ1-1
V gene: TRBV7-9
clone size: few
D gene: -
CDR3 protein: CASSHDLRYSEAFF
CDR3 DNA: TGTGCCAGCAGCCATGACCTCAGGTACTCTGAAGCTTTCTTT

J gene: TRBJ2-1
V gene: TRBV19
clone size: few
D gene: -
CDR3 protein: CASSIGFYNEQFF
CDR3 DNA: TGTGCCAGTAGTATAGGGTTCTACAATGAGCAGTTCTTC

J gene: TRBJ1-6
V gene: TRBV25-1
clone size: -
D gene: -
CDR3 protein: CASSDYREYSPLHF
CDR3 DNA: TGTGCCAGCAGTGACTACAGGGAGTATTCACCCCTCCACTTT

J gene: TRBJ1-1
V gene: TRBV4-1
clone size: few
D gene: -
CDR3 protein: CASSQERLVTGNTEAFF
CDR3 DNA: TGCGCCAGCAGCCAAGAACGTTTGGTGACGGGAAACACTGAAGCTTTCTTT

J gene: TRBJ2-7
V gene: TRBV6-5
clone size: -
D gene: -
CDR3 protein: CASSYIGGYEQYF
CDR3 DNA: TGTGCCAGCAGTTACATCGGGGGCTACGAGCAGTACTTC

J gene: TRBJ1-2
V gene: TRBV19
clone size: -
D gene: -
CDR3 protein: CASSMLRGYTF
CDR3 DNA: TGTGCCAGTAGTATGCTGAGAGGCTACACCTTC

J gene: TRBJ2-3
V gene: TRBV12-3/TRBV12-4
clone size: many
D gene: TRBD2
CDR3 protein: CASSFSGGADTQYF
CDR3 DNA: TGTGCCAGCAGTTTTAGCGGGGGGGCAGATACGCAGTATTTT

J gene: TRBJ1-1
V gene: TRBV4-1
clone size: few
D gene: -
CDR3 protein: CASSQGPTVVEAFF
CDR3 DNA: TGCGCCAGCAGCCAGGGACCTACGGTTGTTGAAGCTTTCTTT

J gene: TRBJ2-4
V gene: TRBV4-3
clone size: few
D gene: TRBD2
CDR3 protein: CASSQVAGENIQYF
CDR3 DNA: TGCGCCAGCAGCCAAGTAGCGGGGGAAAACATTCAGTACTTC

J gene: TRBJ1-5
V gene: TRBV7-6
clone size: -
D gene: -
CDR3 protein: CASSLGSRGSNQPQHF
CDR3 DNA: TGTGCCAGCAGCCTAGGGTCCCGGGGGAGCAATCAGCCCCAGCATTTT

J gene: TRBJ2-1
V gene: TRBV7-9
clone size: -
D gene: -
CDR3 protein: CASSLVTVDYNEQFF
CDR3 DNA: TGTGCCAGCAGCTTAGTGACAGTGGACTACAATGAGCAGTTCTTC

J gene: TRBJ2-7
V gene: TRBV20-1
clone size: -
D gene: TRBD1
CDR3 protein: CSARDRGQGFYEQYF
CDR3 DNA: TGCAGTGCTAGAGATCGGGGACAGGGATTCTACGAGCAGTACTTC

J gene: TRBJ1-2
V gene: TRBV6-5
clone size: few
D gene: -
CDR3 protein: CASSYSNFRTERVYGYTF
CDR3 DNA: TGTGCCAGCAGTTACTCCAACTTTAGGACGGAGCGAGTCTATGGCTACACCTTC

J gene: TRBJ1-2
V gene: TRBV4-3
clone size: once
D gene: -
CDR3 protein: CASSRGQLPTYGYTF
CDR3 DNA: TGCGCCAGCAGCCGAGGACAGCTTCCTACCTATGGCTACACCTTC

J gene: TRBJ2-1
V gene: TRBV11-2
clone size: many
D gene: TRBD1
CDR3 protein: CASSSRDRGRNEQFF
CDR3 DNA: TGTGCCAGCAGCTCCCGGGACAGGGGTCGGAATGAGCAGTTCTTC

J gene: TRBJ1-2
V gene: TRBV12-3/TRBV12-4
clone size: few
D gene: TRBD1
CDR3 protein: CASSSGGMGGYTF
CDR3 DNA: TGTGCCAGCAGTTCAGGGGGTATGGGTGGCTACACCTTC

J gene: TRBJ1-2
V gene: TRBV4-1
clone size: few
D gene: -
CDR3 protein: CASSRTTREGDHYGYTF
CDR3 DNA: TGCGCCAGCAGCCGCACTACGAGGGAGGGGGATCACTATGGCTACACCTTC

J gene: TRBJ2-3
V gene: TRBV4-1
clone size: -
D gene: -
CDR3 protein: CASSQGRGEDTQYF
CDR3 DNA: TGCGCCAGCAGCCAAGGGAGGGGGGAGGATACGCAGTATTTT

J gene: TRBJ1-4
V gene: TRBV4-2
clone size: many
D gene: -
CDR3 protein: CASSQESGRIVEKLFF
CDR3 DNA: TGTGCCAGCAGCCAAGAGTCCGGGAGAATTGTCGAAAAACTGTTTTTT

J gene: TRBJ2-7
V gene: TRBV12-3/TRBV12-4
clone size: few
D gene: TRBD2
CDR3 protein: CATMDGGGAYEQYF
CDR3 DNA: TGTGCCACCATGGATGGCGGGGGGGCTTACGAGCAGTACTTC

J gene: TRBJ2-2
V gene: TRBV7-9
clone size: few
D gene: -
CDR3 protein: CASSLDHTGELFF
CDR3 DNA: TGTGCCAGCAGCTTAGATCACACCGGGGAGCTGTTTTTT

J gene: TRBJ1-2
V gene: TRBV28
clone size: -
D gene: -
CDR3 protein: CASSLAQNYGYTF
CDR3 DNA: TGTGCCAGCAGCTTGGCACAAAACTATGGCTACACCTTC

J gene: TRBJ2-1
V gene: TRBV5-6
clone size: many
D gene: -
CDR3 protein: CASSFTVTEQFF
CDR3 DNA: TGTGCCAGCAGCTTCACGGTTACTGAGCAGTTCTTC

J gene: TRBJ2-7
V gene: TRBV3-1
clone size: -
D gene: -
CDR3 protein: CASSQEGHYEQYF
CDR3 DNA: TGTGCCAGCAGCCAGGAGGGTCACTACGAGCAGTACTTC

J gene: TRBJ1-4
V gene: TRBV29-1
clone size: few
D gene: TRBD1
CDR3 protein: CSVVVPDRTNEKLFF
CDR3 DNA: TGCAGCGTTGTAGTTCCGGACAGGACTAATGAAAAACTGTTTTTT

J gene: TRBJ2-2
V gene: TRBV5-1
clone size: few
D gene: -
CDR3 protein: CASSLVGPGELFF
CDR3 DNA: TGCGCCAGCAGCTTGGTTGGGCCCGGGGAGCTGTTTTTT

J gene: TRBJ2-1
V gene: TRBV5-4
clone size: few
D gene: -
CDR3 protein: CASSLWQNNEQFF
CDR3 DNA: TGTGCCAGCAGCTTGTGGCAAAACAATGAGCAGTTCTTC

J gene: TRBJ1-1
V gene: TRBV11-2
clone size: few
D gene: -
CDR3 protein: CASSLVKGGAFF
CDR3 DNA: TGTGCCAGCAGCTTAGTGAAGGGGGGAGCTTTCTTT

J gene: TRBJ2-5
V gene: TRBV5-1
clone size: few
D gene: -
CDR3 protein: CASSLLTVNQETQYF
CDR3 DNA: TGCGCCAGCAGCTTGCTGACGGTGAACCAAGAGACCCAGTACTTC

J gene: TRBJ1-2
V gene: TRBV9
clone size: -
D gene: -
CDR3 protein: CASSALSTPRVGRDYGYTF
CDR3 DNA: TGTGCCAGCAGCGCCCTATCCACCCCGCGGGTAGGGAGGGACTATGGCTACACCTTC

J gene: TRBJ2-2
V gene: TRBV9
clone size: -
D gene: TRBD2
CDR3 protein: CASSVEFGGAFAGELFF
CDR3 DNA: TGTGCCAGCAGCGTAGAGTTCGGGGGGGCGTTCGCCGGGGAGCTGTTTTTT

J gene: TRBJ2-6
V gene: TRBV7-6
clone size: few
D gene: -
CDR3 protein: CASSPALGSGANVLTF
CDR3 DNA: TGTGCCAGCAGCCCTGCCTTGGGCTCTGGGGCCAACGTCCTGACTTTC

J gene: TRBJ2-3
V gene: TRBV12-3/TRBV12-4
clone size: few
D gene: TRBD2
CDR3 protein: CASSLVQREVDTQYF
CDR3 DNA: TGTGCCAGCAGTTTAGTCCAGCGGGAGGTTGATACGCAGTATTTT

J gene: TRBJ2-3
V gene: TRBV4-3
clone size: -
D gene: -
CDR3 protein: CASSQGGAGDTQYF
CDR3 DNA: TGCGCCAGCAGCCAGGGGGGGGCGGGAGATACGCAGTATTTT

J gene: TRBJ2-1
V gene: TRBV7-3
clone size: -
D gene: -
CDR3 protein: CASSLATPEWVNNEQFF
CDR3 DNA: TGTGCCAGCAGCTTAGCTACCCCAGAATGGGTAAACAATGAGCAGTTCTTC

J gene: TRBJ1-1
V gene: TRBV28
clone size: -
D gene: -
CDR3 protein: CASSSPPAEAFF
CDR3 DNA: TGTGCCAGCAGTTCCCCGCCAGCTGAAGCTTTCTTT

J gene: TRBJ2-3
V gene: TRBV6-2/TRBV6-3
clone size: -
D gene: TRBD2
CDR3 protein: CASSTLREAGTDTQYF
CDR3 DNA: TGTGCCAGCAGCACCCTCCGGGAGGCGGGCACAGATACGCAGTATTTT

J gene: TRBJ2-3
V gene: TRBV7-2
clone size: many
D gene: TRBD2
CDR3 protein: CASREAGGVTDTQYF
CDR3 DNA: TGTGCCAGCAGAGAAGCGGGGGGGGTAACAGATACGCAGTATTTT

J gene: TRBJ1-1
V gene: TRBV5-1
clone size: -
D gene: -
CDR3 protein: CASRYNGDTEAFF
CDR3 DNA: TGCGCCAGCAGGTATAACGGGGACACTGAAGCTTTCTTT

J gene: TRBJ1-1
V gene: TRBV29-1
clone size: many
D gene: -
CDR3 protein: CSVSIGTEAFF
CDR3 DNA: TGCAGCGTTAGTATAGGAACTGAAGCTTTCTTT

J gene: TRBJ2-1
V gene: TRBV7-9
clone size: many
D gene: TRBD2
CDR3 protein: CASSLASLAGYEQFF
CDR3 DNA: TGTGCCAGCAGCTTAGCGAGCCTAGCGGGCTATGAGCAGTTCTTC

J gene: TRBJ2-3
V gene: TRBV3-1
clone size: -
D gene: -
CDR3 protein: CASSQLQGTDTQYF
CDR3 DNA: TGTGCCAGCAGCCAGTTACAGGGCACAGATACGCAGTATTTT

J gene: TRBJ1-6
V gene: TRBV20-1
clone size: -
D gene: -
CDR3 protein: CSARAPRENSPLHF
CDR3 DNA: TGCAGTGCTAGAGCCCCCAGAGAGAATTCACCCCTCCACTTT

J gene: TRBJ2-5
V gene: TRBV10-3
clone size: -
D gene: TRBD1
CDR3 protein: CAISWTGTGETQYF
CDR3 DNA: TGTGCCATCAGCTGGACAGGGACGGGGGAGACCCAGTACTTC

J gene: TRBJ1-3
V gene: TRBV4-1
clone size: few
D gene: -
CDR3 protein: CASSQRISISGNTIYF
CDR3 DNA: TGCGCCAGCAGCCAAAGGATATCAATCTCTGGAAACACCATATATTTT

J gene: TRBJ2-3
V gene: TRBV4-3
clone size: few
D gene: -
CDR3 protein: CASSNGYTQYF
CDR3 DNA: TGCGCCAGCAGCAACGGGTATACGCAGTATTTT

J gene: TRBJ1-6
V gene: TRBV4-2
clone size: few
D gene: TRBD1
CDR3 protein: CASSQPRGNYNSPLHF
CDR3 DNA: TGTGCCAGCAGCCAACCCAGGGGGAACTATAATTCACCCCTCCACTTT

J gene: TRBJ1-2
V gene: TRBV3-1
clone size: many
D gene: -
CDR3 protein: CASSPPDGRILLGPPYGYTF
CDR3 DNA: TGTGCCAGCAGCCCACCCGATGGACGGATTCTATTAGGGCCCCCCTATGGCTACACCTTC

J gene: TRBJ1-1
V gene: TRBV9
clone size: few
D gene: -
CDR3 protein: CASSVSAQGRTEAFF
CDR3 DNA: TGTGCCAGCAGCGTAAGTGCGCAGGGGAGAACTGAAGCTTTCTTT

J gene: TRBJ1-6
V gene: TRBV27
clone size: few
D gene: -
CDR3 protein: CASSLGQYSPLHF
CDR3 DNA: TGTGCCAGCAGTCTCGGACAGTATTCACCCCTCCACTTT